A selection of T cell receptor beta chains follows, all from one sample in a study of identical twins. From the 5' RACE reads, TCRdb called clonotypes with MiXCR, one entry per CDR3 protein. The sample consists of 1.5 million to 2 million distinct CDR3 sequences, around 29% of them appearing once. Source material: cord blood. The receptor source for this set is a newborn girl in good health. CDR3s include the opening cysteine and the closing phenylalanine or tryptophan. The order of the fields is clone size, J gene, D gene, V gene, CDR3 DNA, CDR3 protein. D genes are given only for firm matches. A row's size may be missing; if present it is once, few, many or a size class.

>-|TRBJ2-7|TRBD2|TRBV11-1
TGTGCCAGCAGCTTACAGCCTAGCGGGGCCTACGAGCAGTACTTC
CASSLQPSGAYEQYF
>-|TRBJ2-1|-|TRBV11-2
TGTGCCAGCAGCTTAGACAGAGCGCAGTATGAGCAGTTCTTC
CASSLDRAQYEQFF
>-|TRBJ2-4|TRBD1|TRBV28
TGTGCCAGCGCCGACAGGGGGCGAGTCGCCAAAAACATTCAGTACTTC
CASADRGRVAKNIQYF
>-|TRBJ2-1|-|TRBV4-1
TGCGCCAGCAGCCACGCGGCGCGGAGCTCCTACAATGAGCAGTTCTTC
CASSHAARSSYNEQFF
>few|TRBJ2-1|-|TRBV20-1
TGCGGTGCTAGATCCTCGTTGAGTATTGAGCAGTTCTTC
CGARSSLSIEQFF
>-|TRBJ2-3|-|TRBV6-5
TGTGCCAGCAGTTACGGAGGGGCAGGTACGCAGTATTTT
CASSYGGAGTQYF
>-|TRBJ2-7|TRBD2|TRBV28
TGTGCCAGCAGTACAAGCGGGAGAAGATACGAGCAGTACTTC
CASSTSGRRYEQYF
>-|TRBJ2-3|-|TRBV10-3
TGTGCCATCGGCGGGGGCACAGATACGCAGTATTTT
CAIGGGTDTQYF
>-|TRBJ2-5|TRBD1|TRBV20-1
TGCAGTGCTAGCCCGACAGGGATACCAGAGACCCAGTACTTC
CSASPTGIPETQYF
>-|TRBJ2-3|TRBD2|TRBV12-3/TRBV12-4
TGTGCCAGCACCAATGACCCGGGACTAGTCAATGGTCGTTTGCATTTT
CASTNDPGLVNGRLHF
>-|TRBJ2-3|-|TRBV10-3
TGTGCCATCAGTGAGTCGACTGAGGGGGAGACAGATACGCAGTATTTT
CAISESTEGETDTQYF
>few|TRBJ1-5|-|TRBV6-6
TGTGCCAGCAGTTACGGGGGACGAAGCAATCAGCCCCAGCATTTT
CASSYGGRSNQPQHF
>once|TRBJ2-2|TRBD2|TRBV7-7
TGTGCTAGCAGCCCGATAGCGGGACTCACCGGGGAGCTGTTTTTT
CASSPIAGLTGELFF
>-|TRBJ2-6|-|TRBV10-3
TGTGGCGCATCCGGGAGCTCTGGGGCCAACGTCCTGACTTTC
CGASGSSGANVLTF
>-|TRBJ1-1|-|TRBV5-1
TGCGCCAGCAGCTTGGCGGCAGGGGTGGGGACTGAAGCTTTCTTT
CASSLAAGVGTEAFF
>-|TRBJ2-1|-|TRBV14
TGTGCCAGCAGCCAATATATTGGGGGCGAGCAGTTCTTC
CASSQYIGGEQFF
>-|TRBJ1-3|TRBD1|TRBV27
TGTGCCAGCAGTTCACGGACAGGGGGCACCATATATTTT
CASSSRTGGTIYF
>few|TRBJ2-7|TRBD2|TRBV3-1
TGTGCCAGCAGCCAACGGACTAGCGGGAGCAATGAGCAGTACTTC
CASSQRTSGSNEQYF
>few|TRBJ2-3|-|TRBV5-6
TGTGCCAGCAGGGTGAGGACCGGAGATACGCAGTATTTT
CASRVRTGDTQYF
>-|TRBJ1-2|-|TRBV27
TGTGCCAGCAGTTTATCGTGGAGGTTCTATGGCTACACCTTC
CASSLSWRFYGYTF
>-|TRBJ2-1|-|TRBV25-1
TGTGCCAGCAGTGGGACATGGAAGGGGAATGAGCGGTTCTTC
CASSGTWKGNERFF
>-|TRBJ2-3|TRBD2|TRBV12-3/TRBV12-4
TGTGCCAGCAGTTCCGGACTAGCGGGGGATGTGCAGTATTTT
CASSSGLAGDVQYF
>few|TRBJ1-4|TRBD1|TRBV2
TGTGCCAGCAGTGAAACAGGGGCCCGGTCGTCTGTTGAAAAACTGTTTTTT
CASSETGARSSVEKLFF
>once|TRBJ2-5|TRBD1|TRBV7-2
TGTGCCAGCAGCTTTCCCCTGACAGGGAGTAAGACCCAGTACTTC
CASSFPLTGSKTQYF
>-|TRBJ1-1|TRBD1|TRBV7-9
TGTGCCAGCAGCGCAGTGACAGGGCCGAACACTGAAGCTTTCTTT
CASSAVTGPNTEAFF
>-|TRBJ2-5|TRBD2|TRBV11-2
TGTGCCAGCAGCTTAAGGACTAGCGGGATGCCTTACTACGATGAGCAGTACTTC
CASSLRTSGMPYYDEQYF
>-|TRBJ2-3|-|TRBV2
TGTGCCAGCAGTGTAACCGGGACCGGGGGTACGCAGTATTTT
CASSVTGTGGTQYF
>many|TRBJ2-1|-|TRBV5-1
TGCGCCAGCAGGCGTACACCGGGACTGCCCCGCAATGAGCAGTTCTTC
CASRRTPGLPRNEQFF
>-|TRBJ2-2|TRBD2|TRBV5-6
TGTGCCAGCAGCTTGGGACTAGCGGGAGAAACAGGCGGGGAGCTGTTTTTT
CASSLGLAGETGGELFF
>-|TRBJ1-6|-|TRBV20-1
TGCAGTGCCACAGAGGGGGGCTCCTATAATTCACCCCTCCACTTT
CSATEGGSYNSPLHF
>-|TRBJ1-2|TRBD1|TRBV10-3
TGTGCCATTGGACAGGGGCAATATGGCTACACCTTC
CAIGQGQYGYTF
>few|TRBJ1-1|TRBD1|TRBV5-1
TGCGCCAGCAGCCAGAATGACAGGGGGACTGAAGCTTTCTTT
CASSQNDRGTEAFF
>-|TRBJ2-7|-|TRBV25-1
TGTGCCAGCAGAGAGGGCCCCCCATACGAGCAGTACTTC
CASREGPPYEQYF
>-|TRBJ2-7|-|TRBV27
TGTGCCAGCAGTTTTGCAGGGAACCACGAGCAGTACTTC
CASSFAGNHEQYF
>few|TRBJ2-3|-|TRBV15
TGTGCCACCAGCAGGGACTCTATGGGCACAGATACGCAGTATTTT
CATSRDSMGTDTQYF
>-|TRBJ2-7|-|TRBV11-2
TGTGCCAGCAGCCCTTCAGGGGAGACCCGGTACTTC
CASSPSGETRYF
>few|TRBJ2-7|-|TRBV5-6
TGTGCCAGCAGCCACGACGGTTTTTACGAGCAGTACTTC
CASSHDGFYEQYF
>few|TRBJ2-3|TRBD1|TRBV3-1
TGTGCCAGCAAGGGGACAGGAACAGATACGCAGTATTTT
CASKGTGTDTQYF
>many|TRBJ2-1|-|TRBV6-1
TGTGCCAGCAGTCTTAGGGGGACTAATGAGCAGTTCTTC
CASSLRGTNEQFF
>few|TRBJ2-7|TRBD1|TRBV6-5
TGTGCCAGCAGCACAGGGGGGCTCTACGAGCAGTACTTC
CASSTGGLYEQYF
>many|TRBJ2-3|-|TRBV7-2
TGTGCCAGCAGCTTCATCAGATCAGATACGCAGTATTTT
CASSFIRSDTQYF
>few|TRBJ2-7|-|TRBV9
TGTGCCAGCAGCGTAGGTAGCGGCAAGACCTACGAGCAGTACTTC
CASSVGSGKTYEQYF
>-|TRBJ1-6|-|TRBV28
TGTGCCAGCAGTCTACCTAGGGGGGCTGGCCATTCACCCCTCCACTTT
CASSLPRGAGHSPLHF
>-|TRBJ1-2|-|TRBV30
TGTGCCTGGAGTGTACTGCGGGGTGGCTACACCTTC
CAWSVLRGGYTF
>-|TRBJ2-7|TRBD2|TRBV20-1
TGCAGTGCTAGACACCCCCTAGCGGGAGCGGTATACGAGCAGTACTTC
CSARHPLAGAVYEQYF
>many|TRBJ2-4|TRBD2|TRBV6-5
TGTGCCAGCAGTTACCCCACTAGCGGGAGGGAAGTAGCCAAAAACATTCAGTACTTC
CASSYPTSGREVAKNIQYF
>many|TRBJ2-3|-|TRBV5-6
TGTGCCAGCAGCTTCGCGGCTAGCACAGATACGCAGTATTTT
CASSFAASTDTQYF
>-|TRBJ2-5|TRBD2|TRBV29-1
TGCAGCGTGTTAGCGGGAGTCGGGGAGACCCAGTACTTC
CSVLAGVGETQYF
>few|TRBJ1-4|-|TRBV29-1
TGCAGCGTTGAAAACGTGAATGAAAAACTGTTTTTT
CSVENVNEKLFF